This T cell receptor (beta chain) was identified in a study of blood T cells in healthy people across ages (dated by TCRdb to about 2015). For context, the study as a whole: In model experiments, template switching captured roughly one uniquely barcoded TCR beta cDNA molecule for every two T cells. The donors were split into four age groups: young (average around 15 years), middle-aged (more than 35), aged (62) and long-lived (under 90). Age-related changes in TCR beta repertoire diversity were measured in the study by deep sequencing normalized with unique cDNA molecular identifiers. For two donors (one aged 18 to 30 and one aged 80 or older), the study analyzed two additional independent replicas of 1 million unique cDNA reads from the same blood draw. To avoid experimental bias, donors of different ages were distributed randomly across sequencing lanes. On the study overall, not on this receptor specifically: Estimates of total diversity from one million sequenced T cells were regarded as lower bounds and underestimates. Because the CMV infection status of the donors was unknown, age-related changes in expanded clonotypes may potentially have been confounded. As age increased, observed TCR beta diversity per million T cells dropped in a roughly linear way, and a significant reduction was already evident by age 40. Compared with the aged group, the long-lived group had more naive CD4+ T cells, fewer expanded clones and increased TCR diversity, suggesting age selection. Observed TCR beta diversity correlated strongly with the percentage of naive T cells measured by flow cytometry. Bulk unsorted PBMC profiling prevented conclusive comparison of naive and antigen-experienced compartments.

CDR1 MDHEN and CDR2 SYDVKM were looked up in the germline V gene. Trimming at the junction amounts to 4 bases on V and 0 bases on J, and the germline ends lie 22 bases apart. The CDR3, cysteine through phenylalanine, is 20 amino acids long. This entry keeps only the CDR3 DNA: 60 bases, framed from base 1. The donors were some 36 Caucasian individuals from Russia, aged roughly 6 to 90 years, who were systemically healthy. Each donor gave ten milliliters of peripheral blood, drawn into EDTA-treated Vacutainer tubes. Ficoll-Paque density-gradient centrifugation was used to isolate PBMCs, with at least 7 million obtained per sample. Trizol reagent was used to extract total RNA from PBMCs, with at least 5 micrograms per sample. Naive CD45RAhigh/CD27high T cell percentages were measured by flow cytometry on a PBMC aliquot from every donor. The library was obtained by 5' RACE. TCRdb records Illumina HiSeq 2500 as the sequencer. A second PCR of 7 to 11 cycles was performed with a sample-barcoded 5' primer and a J-beta primer mix. Each TCR beta cDNA molecule received a unique molecular identifier from a template-switch 5' adaptor carrying 12 random nucleotides. At least 2.5 million CDR3-containing paired-end reads were obtained from each sample. First-strand cDNA synthesis was performed from all RNA using the Mint cDNA synthesis kit, with priming by a TRBC-specific oligonucleotide. After uracil-DNA glycosylase treatment, a first 18-cycle PCR used universal primers M1SS and BC2_uni_R on all cDNA. The published analysis was carried out like this. Each sample was normalized by randomly selecting 1 million high-quality reads, each carrying a distinct molecular identifier. Instead of being binned into consensus sequences, reads that shared molecular identifiers were thrown out. MiTCR, with a Q25 quality threshold and the strictest error-elimination algorithm, was used for CDR3 identification, clonotype clustering and error correction. A nonparametric unseen species model with Euler transformation was used to estimate lower-bound total TCR beta diversity. The public reads were reprocessed in TCRdb via fastp at Q25 and MiXCR, keeping in-frame beta chains. Rows merge per CDR3 protein into single entries with the most common DNA and genes. The V and J calls and clone size are TCRdb's, not the authors'. A total of about a million distinct CDR3 sequences appear in this sample, 45% to 60% of them only once. The ten largest clones capture over 20% of the sample.

This clonotype was seen a few times. Its antigen specificity is not known. No base qualities exist here, and no much larger clone lies one base off it. This TCR came from a woman aged 55-75 years in good health. The V gene is TRBV28 and the J gene is TRBJ2-6, with TRBD1 perhaps the D gene, on 9 matching bases. Input material: blood. The CDR3 reads CASSSPGGTGLVSGANVLTF. The DNA reads TGTGCCAGCAGTTCTCCGGGGGGGACAGGGCTCGTCTCTGGGGCCAACGTCCTGACTTTC.